The 15 T cell receptor beta chains reported below all come from one sample, sequenced in a study of human T cells and chemical hapten exposure (dated by TCRdb to about 2021). This sample's time point label indicates: patch test 3, about 24 weeks after DPC sensitization. The treatment or condition label, read with the paper, signifies: therapeutic diphenylcyclopropenone sensitization with weekly scalp DPC. The method behind the library was RACE. The listed sequencing device is NextSeq 500. TCRdb itself trimmed the public reads at Q25 with fastp, ran MiXCR and retained productive beta chains. Rows with one shared CDR3 protein collapse into an entry with the most common genes and DNA. Counted in this sample were roughly 130,000 distinct CDR3 sequences; approximately 11% of them appeared once. The ten biggest clones cover about 2.4% of the sample. This material consisted of whole blood, taken in connection with sensitization to the hapten diphenylcyclopropenone (DPC). The receptors were sampled from a woman aged 45-59 years with alopecia areata. Some clones in this sample may be carry-over from other donors' samples.

The V gene is TRBV12-3 or TRBV12-4, the J gene TRBJ1-1, with D maybe TRBD1 (5 bases). This CDR3 comprises 17 residues. V shed 1 base and J shed 5 bases, with 20 bases lying between them. The CDR3 reads CASSLVPGLSVGTEAFF. The DNA for the CDR3 is TGTGCCAGCAGTTTAGTCCCAGGGTTGTCGGTCGGGACTGAAGCTTTCTTT.

The CDR3 spells CASSSNPAPSLGGAQYF. CDR3 in DNA: TGTGCCAGCAGTTCAAATCCGGCCCCGTCTCTGGGAGGAGCGCAGTATTTT. V usage is TRBV6-2 or TRBV6-3 and J usage is TRBJ2-3, with TRBD2 as a possible D gene (6 bases). CDR3 length: 17 amino acids. The V end was cut by 4 bases, the J end by 10 bases, with 27 bases between. Germline assignment: CDR1 MNHEY and CDR2 SVGEGT.

This clonotype was recorded at least ten times. The rearrangement uses TRBV20-1 and TRBJ2-7, with 9 bases identical to TRBD2. CDR3 length: 14 amino acids. After removal of 2 bases from V and 6 bases from J, the junction contained 8 bases not matched to a gene. From germline, CDR1 is DFQATT and CDR2 SNEGSKA (reference sequence). The CDR3 coding sequence is TGCAGTGCTAGACCGACTAGCGGAAAAGGCGAGCAGTACTTC. Protein sequence: CSARPTSGKGEQYF.

CDR3 protein: CASSAWTGRIDTQYF. The CDR3 nucleotides are TGTGCCAGCAGTGCCTGGACAGGCCGGATAGATACGCAGTATTTT. The rearrangement uses TRBV12-3 or TRBV12-4 and TRBJ2-3, with 7 bases identical to TRBD1. The CDR3 has 15 residues. V dropped 5 bases and J dropped 5; count of bases not matched to a gene: 10.

This clonotype was detected a few times. The V gene is TRBV3-1, the J gene TRBJ2-6; 8 positions match TRBD1. The V gene's germline CDR1 is LGHDT and CDR2 YNNKEL (reference sequence). J was trimmed by 1 base and V by 1 base; bases with no gene match: 9. This CDR3 is 19 amino acids long. The CDR3 DNA is TGTGCCAGCAGCCAAGTTGGGGACAGGATCAAGTCTGGGGCCAACGTCCTGACTTTC. It is translated as CASSQVGDRIKSGANVLTF.

The rearrangement joins TRBV9 to TRBJ1-1; D might be TRBD1 (6 bases). CDR3 length equals 16 residues. CDR1 SGDLS and CDR2 YYNGEE come from the germline V gene. V was pared by 0 bases and J by 1 base, with 13 bases between. The CDR3 nucleotides read TGTGCCAGCAGCGTAGGGCATCAGGGACAGAACACTGAAGCTTTCTTT. Residues: CASSVGHQGQNTEAFF.

This chain uses TRBV7-9 with TRBJ2-3; D is undetermined. Germline lookup yields CDR1 SEHNR and CDR2 FQNEAQ (reference sequence). V gave up 6 bases and J gave up 2 bases, with 9 bases separating them. This CDR3 comprises 13 residues. The CDR3 sequence: CASRLRFTDTQYF. DNA of the CDR3: TGTGCCAGCAGATTACGGTTCACAGATACGCAGTATTTT.

The rearrangement links TRBV18 to TRBJ2-3; D remains ambiguous. CDR3 length equals 13 residues. Looked up from germline, CDR1 is KGHSH and CDR2 is LQKENI. V was pared by 0 bases and J by 5 bases, with 6 bases between. CDR3 sequence reads: CASSPPLEDTQYF. CDR3 bases: TGTGCCAGCTCACCACCGTTGGAAGATACGCAGTATTTT. Full variable domain (outside the CDR3, taken from reference TRBV18 and TRBJ2-3): NAGVMQNPRHLVRRRGQEARLRCSPMKGHSHVYWYRQLPEEGLKFMVYLQKENIIDESGMPKERFSAEFPKEGPSILRIQQVVRGDSAAYFCASSPPLEDTQYFGPGTRLTVL.

In this sample, this clonotype turned up a few times. V gene TRBV12-3 or TRBV12-4 combines with J gene TRBJ2-1; D gene uncertain. The germline V and J ends were trimmed by 6 bases and 6 bases, with 9 bases remaining between them. CDR3 size: 12 residues. This chain's CDR3 is CASSPLLNEQFF. As DNA, the CDR3 is TGTGCCAGCAGCCCACTTCTCAATGAGCAGTTCTTC.

This clonotype occurred many times. The chain carries TRBV28 and TRBJ1-2, with TRBD1 matching 7 bases. Germline CDR1 and CDR2: MDHEN and SYDVKM. This CDR3 region has 12 residues. Unmatched junction bases numbered 6, after V lost 10 bases and J lost 4 bases. The CDR3 DNA is TGTGCCACCCACAGGGGTGTCTATGGCTACACCTTC. Protein sequence: CATHRGVYGYTF.

This clonotype was seen many times. V gene TRBV30 combines with J gene TRBJ2-2, with D possibly being TRBD2 (6 bases). The CDR3 covers 14 residues. Per germline, CDR1 GTSNPN and CDR2 SVGIG (reference sequence). Between the trimmed V and J ends, which lost 3 bases and 5 bases, there was a span of 13 bases. The CDR3 nucleotides read TGTGCCTGGAGCGTCACGGGACTGACCGGGGAGCTGTTTTTT. Translating it yields CAWSVTGLTGELFF.

The CDR3 protein is CSARGGTGSEQYF. The CDR3 nucleotides are TGCAGTGCTAGAGGGGGGACAGGGAGCGAGCAGTACTTC. The genes are TRBV20-1 and TRBJ2-7; 9 bases align to TRBD1. This CDR3 is built from 13 residues. CDR1 is DFQATT and CDR2 is SNEGSKA in the germline V gene (reference sequence). V shed 1 base, J shed 6 bases, and the junction held 4 bases outside the gene matches.

The chain recombines TRBV9 with TRBJ1-5, with unresolved D. This CDR3 has 13 residues. V dropped 9 bases and J dropped 7 bases, with 17 bases sitting between them. Looked up from germline, CDR1 is SGDLS and CDR2 is YYNGEE. Written as DNA, the CDR3 is TGTGCCACTCTGCCGTTACGTGGGCAGCCCCAGCATTTT. This codes for CATLPLRGQPQHF.

There are many counts of this clonotype. The V call is TRBV6-5, the J call TRBJ2-1; tentatively, D is TRBD2 (7 bases). CDR1 and CDR2 (germline): MNHEY, SVGAGI. CDR3 length: 16 amino acids. The germline V and J ends were trimmed by 5 bases and 3 bases, with 17 bases remaining between them. This chain's CDR3 is CASSPRGAGYYNEQFF. CDR3 nucleotides: TGTGCCAGCAGTCCCCGGGGGGCGGGGTACTACAATGAGCAGTTCTTC.

This clonotype was counted at least ten times. The chain uses TRBV3-1 and TRBJ2-5; no clear D gene. The V and J ends lost 0 bases and 5 bases respectively, with 10 bases between them. The CDR3 is 14 amino acids. Germline V gene sequence: CDR1 LGHDT, CDR2 YNNKEL (reference sequence). The CDR3: CASSQDRQRETQYF. As DNA, the CDR3 is TGTGCCAGCAGCCAAGATCGTCAGAGGGAGACCCAGTACTTC.